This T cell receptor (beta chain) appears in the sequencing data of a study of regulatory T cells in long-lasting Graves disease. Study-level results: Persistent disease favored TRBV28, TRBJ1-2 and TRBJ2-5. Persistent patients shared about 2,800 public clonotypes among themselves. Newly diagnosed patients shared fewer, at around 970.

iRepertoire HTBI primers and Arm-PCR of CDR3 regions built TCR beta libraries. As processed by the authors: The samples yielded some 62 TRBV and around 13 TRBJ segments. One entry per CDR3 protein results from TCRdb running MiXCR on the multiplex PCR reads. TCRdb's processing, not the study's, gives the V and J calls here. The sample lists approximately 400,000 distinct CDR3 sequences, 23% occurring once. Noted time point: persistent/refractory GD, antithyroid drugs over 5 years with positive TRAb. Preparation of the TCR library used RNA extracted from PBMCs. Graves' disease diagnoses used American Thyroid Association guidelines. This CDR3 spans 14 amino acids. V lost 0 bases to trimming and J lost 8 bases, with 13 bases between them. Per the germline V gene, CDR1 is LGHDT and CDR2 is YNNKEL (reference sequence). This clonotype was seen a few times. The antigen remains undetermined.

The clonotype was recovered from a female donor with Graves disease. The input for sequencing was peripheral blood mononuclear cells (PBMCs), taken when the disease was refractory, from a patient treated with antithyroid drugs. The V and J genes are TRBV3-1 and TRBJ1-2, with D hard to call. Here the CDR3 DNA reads TGTGCCAGCAGCCAAGAGGGCGGCACCCGCGGCTACACCTTC. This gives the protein CASSQEGGTRGYTF. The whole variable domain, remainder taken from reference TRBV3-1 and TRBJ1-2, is DTAVSQTPKYLVTQMGNDKSIKCEQNLGHDTMYWYKQDSKKFLKIMFSYNNKELIINETVPNRFSPKSPDKAHLNLHINSLELGDSAVYFCASSQEGGTRGYTFGSGTRLTVV.